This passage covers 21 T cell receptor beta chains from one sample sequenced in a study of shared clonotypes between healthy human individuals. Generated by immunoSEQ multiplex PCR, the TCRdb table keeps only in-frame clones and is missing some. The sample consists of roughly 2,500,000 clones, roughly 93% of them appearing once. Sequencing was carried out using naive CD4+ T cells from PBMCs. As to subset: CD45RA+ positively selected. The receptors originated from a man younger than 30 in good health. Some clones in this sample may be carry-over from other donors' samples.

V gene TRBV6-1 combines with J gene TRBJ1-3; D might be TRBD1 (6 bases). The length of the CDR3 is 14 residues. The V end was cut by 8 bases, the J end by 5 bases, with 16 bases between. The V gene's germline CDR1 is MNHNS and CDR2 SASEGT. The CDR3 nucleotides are TGTGCCAGCTTCCCCAGGGGTGCGAGAAACACCATATATTTT. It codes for CASFPRGARNTIYF.

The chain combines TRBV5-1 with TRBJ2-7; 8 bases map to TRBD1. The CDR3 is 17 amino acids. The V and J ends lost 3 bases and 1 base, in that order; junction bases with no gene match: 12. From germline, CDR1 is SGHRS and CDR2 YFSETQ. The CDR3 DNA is TGCGCCAGCAGCTCACCCGGGACAGGAGGACGATCCTACGAGCAGTACTTC. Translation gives CASSSPGTGGRSYEQYF.

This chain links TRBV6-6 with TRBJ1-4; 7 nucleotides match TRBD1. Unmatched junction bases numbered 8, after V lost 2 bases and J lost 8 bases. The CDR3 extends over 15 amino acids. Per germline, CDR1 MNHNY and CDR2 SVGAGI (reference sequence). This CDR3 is CASSYNRGRGEKLFF. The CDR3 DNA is TGTGCCAGCAGTTACAACAGGGGACGGGGGGAAAAACTGTTTTTT.

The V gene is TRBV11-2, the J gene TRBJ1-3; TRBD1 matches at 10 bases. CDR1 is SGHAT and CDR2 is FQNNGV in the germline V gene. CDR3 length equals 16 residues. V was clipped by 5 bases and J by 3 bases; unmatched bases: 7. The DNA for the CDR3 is TGTGCCAGCAGCCCAAAGGGACAGGGGTATGGAAACACCATATATTTT. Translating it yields CASSPKGQGYGNTIYF.

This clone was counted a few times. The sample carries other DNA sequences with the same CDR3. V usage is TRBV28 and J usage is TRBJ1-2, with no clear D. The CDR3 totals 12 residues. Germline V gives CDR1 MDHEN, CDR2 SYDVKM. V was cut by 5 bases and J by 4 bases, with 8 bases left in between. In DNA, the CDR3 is TGTGCCAGCAGTCCCAGCGTCTATGGCTACACCTTC. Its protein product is CASSPSVYGYTF.

The CDR3 spells CASSLVLGTYEQYF. The CDR3 coding sequence is TGTGCCAGCAGCTTAGTTCTAGGGACCTACGAGCAGTACTTC. This chain joins TRBV7-9 and TRBJ2-7; unclear D gene. V lost 1 base and J 2 bases, leaving 9 bases between the germline ends. Germline CDR1 is SEHNR and CDR2 is FQNEAQ (reference sequence). The CDR3 consists of 14 residues.

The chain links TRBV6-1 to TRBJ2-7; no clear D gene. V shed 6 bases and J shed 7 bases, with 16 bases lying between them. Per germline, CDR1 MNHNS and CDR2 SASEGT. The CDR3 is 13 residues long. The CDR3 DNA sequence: TGTGCCAGCAGCTTGTCCCTACGCGGAGAGCAGTACTTC. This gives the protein CASSLSLRGEQYF.

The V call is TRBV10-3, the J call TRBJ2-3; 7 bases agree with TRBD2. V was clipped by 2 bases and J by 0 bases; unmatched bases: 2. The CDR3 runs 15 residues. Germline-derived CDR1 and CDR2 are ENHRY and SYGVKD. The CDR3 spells CAISEKAGSTDTQYF. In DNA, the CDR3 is TGTGCCATCAGTGAGAAAGCGGGGAGCACAGATACGCAGTATTTT.

In DNA, the CDR3 is TGTGCCAGCAGCAGCTTAGGGTTGACCCAAGAGACCCAGTACTTC. Amino acid sequence: CASSSLGLTQETQYF. J is TRBJ2-5 and V is TRBV7-9; unclear D gene. This CDR3 spans 15 amino acids. CDR1 and CDR2 from the germline V gene are SEHNR and FQNEAQ (reference sequence). Deletions cut 5 bases from V and 1 base from J, with 14 bases between.

In DNA, the CDR3 is TGCGCCAGCGGGACAGCTGGGCGCGGGCAGTACTTC. Protein sequence: CASGTAGRGQYF. V gene TRBV5-1 combines with J gene TRBJ2-7; 7 nucleotides line up with TRBD1. Trimming at V came to 7 bases and at J to 9 bases, leaving 10 bases not matched to a gene. CDR3 length: 12 amino acids. Germline values: CDR1 SGHRS, CDR2 YFSETQ.

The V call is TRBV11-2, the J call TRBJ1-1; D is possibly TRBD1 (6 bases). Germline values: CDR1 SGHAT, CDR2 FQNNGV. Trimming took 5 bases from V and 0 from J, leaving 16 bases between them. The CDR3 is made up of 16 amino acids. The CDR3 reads CASSPQGPLMNTEAFF. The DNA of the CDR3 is TGTGCCAGCAGCCCACAGGGTCCCCTAATGAACACTGAAGCTTTCTTT.

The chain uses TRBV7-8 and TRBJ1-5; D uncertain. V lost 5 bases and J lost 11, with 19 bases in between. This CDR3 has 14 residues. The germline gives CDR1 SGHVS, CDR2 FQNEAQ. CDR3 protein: CASSAVSVFLAQHF. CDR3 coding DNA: TGTGCCAGCAGCGCTGTATCAGTGTTTCTCGCCCAGCATTTT. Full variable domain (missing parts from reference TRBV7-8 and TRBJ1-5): GAGVSQSPRYKVAKRGQDVALRCDPISGHVSLFWYQQALGQGPEFLTYFQNEAQLDKSGLPSDRFFAERPEGSVSTLKIQRTQQEDSAVYLCASSAVSVFLAQHFGDGTRLSIL.

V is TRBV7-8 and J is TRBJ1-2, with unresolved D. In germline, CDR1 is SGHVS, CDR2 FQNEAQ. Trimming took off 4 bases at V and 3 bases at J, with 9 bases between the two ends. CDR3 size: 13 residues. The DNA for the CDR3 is TGTGCCAGCAGCTCGGAGGTTCACTATGGCTACACCTTC. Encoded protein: CASSSEVHYGYTF.

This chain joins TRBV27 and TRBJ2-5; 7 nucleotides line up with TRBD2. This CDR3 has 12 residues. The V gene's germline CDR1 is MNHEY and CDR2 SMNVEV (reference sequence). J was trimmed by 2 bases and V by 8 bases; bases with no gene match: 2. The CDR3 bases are TGTGCCAGCCGGGGGGTTCAAGAGACCCAGTACTTC. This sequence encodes CASRGVQETQYF.

CDR3 amino acids: CASSLLSGRDTGELFF. The CDR3 DNA reads TGTGCCAGCAGTTTACTTTCAGGGCGTGACACCGGGGAGCTGTTTTTT. The V and J genes are TRBV28 and TRBJ2-2; a possible D gene is TRBD1 (5 bases). The CDR3 totals 16 residues. V lost 2 bases, J lost 3 bases, and 13 bases lay in between. CDR1 is MDHEN, CDR2 SYDVKM, per germline.

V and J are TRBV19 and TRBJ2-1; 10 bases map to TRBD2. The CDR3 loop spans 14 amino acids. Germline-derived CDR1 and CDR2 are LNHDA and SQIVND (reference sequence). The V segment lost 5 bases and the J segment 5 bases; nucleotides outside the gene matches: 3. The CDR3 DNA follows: TGTGCCAGTAGTGAGAGCGGGGGGGACAATGAGCAGTTCTTC. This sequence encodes CASSESGGDNEQFF. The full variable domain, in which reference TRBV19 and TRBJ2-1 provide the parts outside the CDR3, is DGGITQSPKYLFRKEGQNVTLSCEQNLNHDAMYWYRQDPGQGLRLIYYSQIVNDFQKGDIAEGYSVSREKKESFPLTVTSAQKNPTAFYLCASSESGGDNEQFFGPGTRLTVL.

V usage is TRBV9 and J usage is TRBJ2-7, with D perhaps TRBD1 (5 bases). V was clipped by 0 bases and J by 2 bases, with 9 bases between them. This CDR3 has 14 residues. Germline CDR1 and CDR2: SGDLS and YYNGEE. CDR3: CASSVGDSTYEQYF. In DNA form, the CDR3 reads TGTGCCAGCAGCGTAGGAGACAGCACCTACGAGCAGTACTTC.

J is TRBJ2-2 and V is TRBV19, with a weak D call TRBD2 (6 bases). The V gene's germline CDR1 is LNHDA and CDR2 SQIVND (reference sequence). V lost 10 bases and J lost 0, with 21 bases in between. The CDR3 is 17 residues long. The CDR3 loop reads CATRGWGAGANTGELFF. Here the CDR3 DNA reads TGTGCCACTCGGGGGTGGGGAGCCGGGGCGAACACCGGGGAGCTGTTTTTT.

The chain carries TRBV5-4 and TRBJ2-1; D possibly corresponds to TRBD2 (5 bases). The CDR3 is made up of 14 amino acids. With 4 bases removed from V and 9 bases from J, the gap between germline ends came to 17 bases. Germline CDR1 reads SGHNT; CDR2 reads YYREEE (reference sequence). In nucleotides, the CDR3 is TGTGCCAGCAGCCCCCCGGGAAGGGAAAGTGAGCAGTTCTTC. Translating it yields CASSPPGRESEQFF.

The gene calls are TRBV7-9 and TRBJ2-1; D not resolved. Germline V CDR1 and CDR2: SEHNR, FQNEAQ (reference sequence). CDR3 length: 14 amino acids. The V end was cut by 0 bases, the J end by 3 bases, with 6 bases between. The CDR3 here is CASSLARNYNEQFF. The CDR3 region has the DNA TGTGCCAGCAGCTTAGCTCGAAACTACAATGAGCAGTTCTTC.

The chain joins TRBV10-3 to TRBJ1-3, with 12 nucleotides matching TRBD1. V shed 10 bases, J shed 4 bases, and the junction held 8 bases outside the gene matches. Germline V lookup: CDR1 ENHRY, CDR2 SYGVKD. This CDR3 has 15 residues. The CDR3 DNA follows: TGTGCCACCGACCCGGGACAGGGGGCCGGAAACACCATATATTTT. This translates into CATDPGQGAGNTIYF.